This T cell receptor (beta chain) comes out of a study of T cells in Graves' hyperthyroidism and ophthalmopathy. Graves' hyperthyroidism qualified as stable when ophthalmopathy did not progress within 18 months. Diagnostic decisions used clinical symptoms, serum thyroxine and TRAb, thyroid ultrasound and orbital computed tomography. The investigators amplified TCR beta CDR3 regions from RNA transcripts. Researchers ran a first-round RT-PCR on the TCR CDR3 using the HTBI primer set. TCRdb analysed the multiplex PCR reads with MiXCR anew, one entry per CDR3 protein. The sample holds about 380,000 distinct CDR3 sequences, roughly 14% seen once. Trimming removed 3 bases at V and 3 bases at J, with 18 bases between. The germline V gene encodes CDR1 MGHDK and CDR2 SYGVNS. CDR3 length: 16 amino acids.

J is TRBJ2-7 and V is TRBV25-1, with D possibly TRBD1 on 5 matching bases. The TCR was taken from a woman aged 60 to 75 with Graves' hyperthyroidism. Sequenced: blood. CDR3 nucleotide sequence: TGTGCCAGCAGTGACGTCAGGGCAGCGCGCCTCTACGAGCAGTACTTC. It is translated as CASSDVRAARLYEQYF.